What follows are 28 T cell receptor beta chains derived from one specimen sequenced in a study of siplizumab effects on memory and regulatory T cells. Clones were sequenced by immunoSEQ multiplex PCR, and TCRdb holds only the in-frame ones, with some missing. The table shows over 70,000 clones, with 95% occurring only once. The sequenced material came from CD8+ T cells sorted from blood. The receptor set was obtained from a human donor in good health.

This clone was detected once. The chain joins TRBV13 to TRBJ2-3; 12 bases map to TRBD2. Trimming at V came to 4 bases and at J to 3 bases, leaving 5 bases not matched to a gene. Germline V gene sequence: CDR1 PRHDT, CDR2 FYEKMQ (reference sequence). This CDR3 has 16 amino acids. CDR3 sequence reads: CASSSDTSGRTDTQYF. In DNA, the CDR3 is TGTGCCAGCAGCTCCGATACTAGCGGGAGGACAGATACGCAGTATTTT. The full variable domain, completed using reference TRBV13 and TRBJ2-3, is AAGVIQSPRHLIKEKRETATLKCYPIPRHDTVYWYQQGPGQDPQFLISFYEKMQSDKGSIPDRFSAQQFSDYHSELNMSSLELGDSALYFCASSSDTSGRTDTQYFGPGTRLTVL.

This chain joins TRBV19 and TRBJ2-3, with TRBD2 matching 11 bases. V was pared by 3 bases and J by 3 bases, with 2 bases of the junction left unmatched. Germline V gives CDR1 LNHDA, CDR2 SQIVND (reference sequence). The CDR3 sequence is 15 residues long. CDR3 amino acids: CASSITSGRTDTQYF. The CDR3 DNA reads TGTGCCAGTAGTATTACTAGCGGGAGAACAGATACGCAGTATTTT.

The genes are TRBV9 and TRBJ2-6; TRBD1 is a possible D gene (5 bases). Trimming cost V 6 bases and J 3 bases, with 7 bases left between them. The CDR3 is 13 residues long. Germline V CDR1 and CDR2: SGDLS, YYNGEE. The CDR3 DNA is TGTGCCAGCACAGGGCTTGGGGCCAACGTCCTGACTTTC. Translating gives CASTGLGANVLTF. Drawing the rest from reference TRBV9 and TRBJ2-6, the complete variable domain is DSGVTQTPKHLITATGQRVTLRCSPRSGDLSVYWYQQSLDQGLQFLIQYYNGEERAKGNILERFSAQQFPDLHSELNLSSLELGDSALYFCASTGLGANVLTFGAGSRLTVL.

This chain joins TRBV9 and TRBJ2-7; D might be TRBD2 (6 bases). From germline, CDR1 is SGDLS and CDR2 YYNGEE. CDR3 length equals 14 residues. The V gene lost 2 bases and the J gene lost 4 bases, with 13 bases spanning the gap. CDR3 in amino acids: CASSVSGGIYEQYF. DNA of the CDR3: TGTGCCAGCAGCGTTTCCGGCGGGATTTACGAGCAGTACTTC.

The chain recombines TRBV10-2 with TRBJ2-5; D might be TRBD1 (5 bases). The J call could be wrong; TRBJ2-7 is a better fit for the DNA end. The CDR3 spans 13 residues. In germline, CDR1 is WSHSY, CDR2 SAAADI. CDR3 DNA: TGCGCCAGCAGTGTGGGCCAGGGCTACGAGCAGTACTTC. It translates to CASSVGQGYEQYF.

The rearrangement uses TRBV29-1 and TRBJ2-4; TRBD1 matches 8 bases. V was pared by 6 bases and J by 6 bases, with 7 bases of the junction left unmatched. This CDR3 is 13 amino acids long. CDR1 and CDR2 from the germline V gene are SQVTM and ANQGSEA. The CDR3 region is CSVGAGQGNIQYF. The CDR3 coding sequence is TGCAGCGTCGGCGCCGGACAGGGAAACATTCAGTACTTC.

The CDR3 bases are TGTGCCAGCAGTGACACTCCTTACGAGCAGTACTTC. Protein: CASSDTPYEQYF. The rearrangement joins TRBV2 to TRBJ2-7; D gene unclear. The CDR3 sequence is 12 residues long. V was pared by 3 bases and J by 4 bases, with 7 bases between. Germline V gene sequence: CDR1 SNHLY, CDR2 FYNNEI.

V usage is TRBV27 and J usage is TRBJ2-7, with 9 nucleotides matching TRBD2. Trimming at V came to 3 bases and at J to 3 bases, leaving 3 bases not matched to a gene. CDR1 and CDR2 (germline): MNHEY, SMNVEV (reference sequence). This CDR3 has 14 residues. The CDR3 spells CASSFGGRGYEQYF. CDR3 coding DNA: TGTGCCAGCAGTTTCGGCGGGAGGGGCTACGAGCAGTACTTC.

This sequence joins TRBV13 and TRBJ2-3, with unresolved D. The germline CDR1 and CDR2 sequences are PRHDT and FYEKMQ (reference sequence). CDR3 length equals 16 residues. Trimming took 3 bases from V and 2 from J, leaving 15 bases between them. The CDR3 is CASSLRPRSATDTQYF. DNA for the CDR3: TGTGCCAGCAGCTTGCGGCCGCGGTCTGCCACAGATACGCAGTATTTT.

The chain couples TRBV7-9 to TRBJ2-2; weak D call: TRBD1 (5 bases). The germline V gene has CDR1 SEHNR and CDR2 FQNEAQ (reference sequence). The germline V and J ends were trimmed by 3 bases and 2 bases, with 13 bases remaining between them. The CDR3 runs 16 residues. The CDR3 spells CASSFPGQGNTGELFF. The CDR3 bases are TGTGCCAGCAGCTTCCCCGGGCAGGGAAACACCGGGGAGCTGTTTTTT. Based on the CDR3 plus reference TRBV7-9 and TRBJ2-2, the full variable domain is DTGVSQNPRHKITKRGQNVTFRCDPISEHNRLYWYRQTLGQGPEFLTYFQNEAQLEKSRLLSDRFSAERPKGSFSTLEIQRTEQGDSAMYLCASSFPGQGNTGELFFGEGSRLTVL.

CDR3 nucleotide sequence: TGTGCCAGCAGTCTCCGGGACAACATCTACAATGAGCAGTTCTTC. Translating gives CASSLRDNIYNEQFF. The chain combines TRBV6-6 with TRBJ2-1, with a possible D match to TRBD1 (6 bases). The CDR3 extends over 15 amino acids. V lost 5 bases, J lost 3 bases, and 14 bases lay in between. CDR1 is MNHNY and CDR2 is SVGAGI in the germline V gene (reference sequence).

CDR3 region: CASSAGTSGSWAYNEQFF. The CDR3 DNA is TGTGCCAGCAGTGCCGGGACTAGCGGGAGCTGGGCCTACAATGAGCAGTTCTTC. The V call is TRBV2, the J call TRBJ2-1; 14 bases match TRBD2. The CDR3 has 18 amino acids. The germline V gene encodes CDR1 SNHLY and CDR2 FYNNEI. V lost 4 bases, J lost 2 bases, and 7 bases stayed unmatched.

This chain uses TRBV9 with TRBJ2-5, with D perhaps given as TRBD1 or TRBD2 (5 bases each). Germline V CDR1 and CDR2: SGDLS, YYNGEE. Trimming removed 0 bases from V and 2 bases from J, with 11 bases in between. CDR3 length equals 15 residues. This CDR3 reads CASSVVGRTQETQYF. For the CDR3, the DNA is TGTGCCAGCAGCGTAGTGGGACGGACACAAGAGACCCAGTACTTC.

The chain employs TRBV5-6 and TRBJ2-7; D is perhaps TRBD2 (6 bases). The CDR3 has 15 residues. V lost 5 bases and J lost 2, with 17 bases in between. Looked up from germline, CDR1 is SGHDT and CDR2 is YYEEEE. The CDR3 DNA follows: TGTGCCAGCAGGAGAAGACGGGGGAGAGCCTACGAGCAGTACTTC. It codes for CASRRRRGRAYEQYF.

The rearrangement joins TRBV7-6 to TRBJ2-7, with TRBD2 matching over 7 bases. V lost 5 bases to trimming and J lost 2 bases; unmatched junction nucleotides: 6. The CDR3 length is 14 residues. Germline CDR1 reads SGHVS; CDR2 reads FNYEAQ. In nucleotides, the CDR3 is TGTGCCAGCAGCCCGACTAGCCAGCCCTACGAGCAGTACTTC. The encoded protein is CASSPTSQPYEQYF.

The chain carries TRBV9 and TRBJ2-1; TRBD2 is a possible D gene (5 bases). The CDR3 is 13 amino acids. CDR1 is SGDLS and CDR2 is YYNGEE in the germline V gene. The V and J ends lost 3 bases and 5 bases respectively, with 9 bases between them. The CDR3 nucleotides are TGTGCCAGCAGCGGTTCCGGGAACAATGAGCAGTTCTTC. This codes for CASSGSGNNEQFF.

The J gene is TRBJ2-7, the V gene TRBV19; tentative D call: TRBD1 (6 bases). The ends were cut back, 5 bases at V and 0 bases at J, with 14 bases in the middle. CDR3 length: 15 residues. CDR1 and CDR2 (germline): LNHDA, SQIVND (reference sequence). The DNA of the CDR3 is TGTGCCAGTAGTTGGGGGCAGGCAAGCTCCTACGAGCAGTACTTC. This gives the protein CASSWGQASSYEQYF.

The chain carries TRBV9 and TRBJ1-2, with 8 bases aligning to TRBD1. V dropped 4 bases and J dropped 2; count of bases not matched to a gene: 13. CDR3 length: 17 amino acids. Germline loops: CDR1 SGDLS, CDR2 YYNGEE. The CDR3 loop is CASSLRTGPNTNYGYTF. As DNA, the CDR3 is TGTGCCAGCAGCCTCCGGACAGGGCCTAATACAAACTATGGCTACACCTTC.

The rearrangement links TRBV7-3 to TRBJ2-3, with 10 nucleotides matching TRBD1. Per germline, CDR1 SGHTA and CDR2 FQGTGA. With 5 bases clipped from V and 5 bases from J, the junction kept 7 bases outside the gene matches. The CDR3 spans 15 residues. CDR3 in amino acids: CASSMTGGEGDTQYF. The CDR3 bases are TGTGCCAGCAGCATGACAGGGGGCGAGGGAGATACGCAGTATTTT.

The chain recombines TRBV4-1 with TRBJ2-1; 7 bases agree with TRBD1. Germline V gives CDR1 MGHRA, CDR2 YSYEKL. This CDR3 spans 15 amino acids. The trim removed 1 base at V and 8 bases at J, leaving 8 bases unmatched. The CDR3 loop is CASSQVGGRYHEQFF. CDR3 coding DNA: TGCGCCAGCAGCCAAGTAGGGGGCCGGTACCATGAGCAGTTCTTC.

The chain uses TRBV7-6 and TRBJ2-7; TRBD2 aligns across 7 bases. Per germline, CDR1 SGHVS and CDR2 FNYEAQ. The CDR3 has 16 amino acids. V shed 1 base and J 2 bases; nucleotides not matched to a gene: 8. CDR3 sequence: CASSLEASGYTYEQYF. In nucleotides, the CDR3 is TGTGCCAGCAGCTTAGAGGCTAGCGGTTATACCTACGAGCAGTACTTC.

The chain couples TRBV11-2 to TRBJ2-1, with no clear D. The CDR3 totals 13 residues. Looked up from germline, CDR1 is SGHAT and CDR2 is FQNNGV. Trimming pared 5 bases from V and 6 bases from J, leaving 11 bases between. Here the CDR3 DNA reads TGTGCCAGCAGCACCTTCGTCGTCAATGAGCAGTTCTTC. Translation gives CASSTFVVNEQFF.

This chain joins TRBV27 and TRBJ2-1; a weak D match, TRBD2 (5 bases). The germline CDR1 and CDR2 sequences are MNHEY and SMNVEV (reference sequence). The V end lost 6 bases, the J end lost 12 bases, and 18 bases lay between the germline ends. The CDR3 contains 13 residues. CDR3 in amino acids: CASSPFDGGWQFF. The CDR3, as DNA: TGTGCCAGCAGCCCGTTCGACGGAGGATGGCAGTTCTTC.

A single count supports this clone. The rearrangement links TRBV4-1 to TRBJ1-2; D remains ambiguous. V was pared by 4 bases and J by 4 bases, with 13 bases between. Looked up from germline, CDR1 is MGHRA and CDR2 is YSYEKL. This CDR3 region has 14 residues. The CDR3 bases are TGCGCCAGCAGCCCGGGGTTGAGTGGCTATGGCTACACCTTC. This codes for CASSPGLSGYGYTF.

This chain joins TRBV6-6 and TRBJ2-1; D uncertain. Trimming pared 7 bases from V and 8 bases from J, leaving 12 bases between. CDR1 and CDR2 from the germline V gene are MNHNY and SVGAGI (reference sequence). This CDR3 spans 12 amino acids. CDR3 DNA sequence: TGTGCCAGCACGACTGGATGGGATGAGCAGTTCTTC. It codes for CASTTGWDEQFF.

This clone was counted a single time. CDR3 DNA sequence: TGTGCCAGCAGCTTAGGCGGGGCGAACACCGGGGAGCTGTTTTTT. It is translated as CASSLGGANTGELFF. V and J are TRBV13 and TRBJ2-2, with a tentative D call TRBD2 (5 bases). The CDR3 is 15 amino acids. In germline, CDR1 is PRHDT, CDR2 FYEKMQ (reference sequence). V dropped 0 bases and J dropped 0 bases, with 5 bases sitting between them. The whole variable domain, remainder taken from reference TRBV13 and TRBJ2-2, is AAGVIQSPRHLIKEKRETATLKCYPIPRHDTVYWYQQGPGQDPQFLISFYEKMQSDKGSIPDRFSAQQFSDYHSELNMSSLELGDSALYFCASSLGGANTGELFFGEGSRLTVL.

This clone has more than one count but fewer than ten. J is TRBJ1-1 and V is TRBV30; 7 bases are shared with TRBD1. Per germline, CDR1 GTSNPN and CDR2 SVGIG (reference sequence). The V segment lost 5 bases and the J segment 0 bases; nucleotides outside the gene matches: 6. CDR3 size: 14 residues. CDR3 coding DNA: TGTGCCTGGGAAAAAGGACAGGTGAACACTGAAGCTTTCTTT. Translating it yields CAWEKGQVNTEAFF.

The chain uses TRBV4-1 and TRBJ2-3, with D unresolved. From germline, CDR1 is MGHRA and CDR2 YSYEKL. The V end lost 0 bases, the J end lost 4 bases, and 11 bases lay between the germline ends. The CDR3 contains 15 residues. The CDR3 nucleotides are TGCGCCAGCAGCCAAGATCAAGGCGTCTCAGATACGCAGTATTTT. This translates into CASSQDQGVSDTQYF.